This TCR beta chain stems from a study of cytomegalovirus exposure and HLA in healthy donors. General study results and limits: Usually a TCR sequence was rare, but some public TCRs were found in many donors. According to the study, approximately 150 TCR beta chains were cytomegalovirus-associated. It was reportedly the case that the classifier diagnosed cytomegalovirus status with high specificity and sensitivity. The tendency of first-cohort TCR clusters to co-occur in the 110 or so validation repertoires emerged from a later analysis.

Profiling relied on immunoSEQ multiplex PCR, and the TCRdb table lists in-frame clones only, not all of them. Of around 250,000 clones in the sample, around 91% were seen once. Germline loops: CDR1 SGHRS, CDR2 YFSETQ. Trimming left V 2 bases short and J 3 bases short, with 3 bases between. CDR3 length equals 11 residues. In this sample, this clone turned up a few times. Its antigen is currently unknown. The sequenced sample was PBMCs. The sequence was obtained from a woman younger than 35 in good health and CMV-seronegative. The gene calls are TRBV5-1 and TRBJ2-7; D unclear. DNA for the CDR3: TGCGCCAGCAGCTTCAGCTACGAGCAGTACTTC. Translating it yields CASSFSYEQYF.